The rows below give T cell receptor beta chains drawn from one sample of a study of T cell changes during pregnancy in multiple sclerosis. TCRdb's copy holds only in-frame clones and misses some; the assay was immunoSEQ multiplex PCR. The sample shows under 70,000 clones, 94% of them seen only once. The specimen comprised CD8+ T cells from peripheral blood mononuclear cells, sampled after pregnancy. Receptor source: a female donor with multiple sclerosis, enrolled in a pregnancy study. CDR3s include the opening cysteine and the closing phenylalanine or tryptophan. Each record gives: V gene, J gene, D gene, clone size, CDR3 DNA, CDR3 protein. D genes are given only for firm matches. Size tells how often a clone was seen (once, few, many) or the class of an expanded clone, and some rows leave it out.

>TRBV10-3|TRBJ2-7|TRBD1|.
TGTGCCATCAGTGAGTGGGGACAGGGCTACGAGCAGTACTTC
CAISEWGQGYEQYF
>TRBV5-5|TRBJ1-4|TRBD1|.
TGTGCCAGCAGCGATACCGGGACAGCGAATGAAAAACTGTTTTTT
CASSDTGTANEKLFF
>TRBV30|TRBJ2-7|TRBD1|.
TGTGCCTGGAGGACCGGGACAGGGTTTGACGAGCAGTACTTC
CAWRTGTGFDEQYF
>TRBV9|TRBJ1-4|.|.
TGTGCCAGCAGCGGACGGGTTGCAACTAATGAAAAACTGTTTTTT
CASSGRVATNEKLFF
>TRBV29-1|TRBJ2-1|TRBD2|.
TGCAGCGTTCCGGGAGGGGCGGGAGCCAACAATGAGCAGTTCTTC
CSVPGGAGANNEQFF
>TRBV4-1|TRBJ2-7|TRBD2|.
TGCGCCAGCAGCCAAGATGCGGGAGGGGGGTCCTACGAGCAGTACTTC
CASSQDAGGGSYEQYF
>TRBV27|TRBJ2-5|.|.
TGTGCCAGCAGTTTGACAGGCTCTTATGGAGAGACCCAGTACTTC
CASSLTGSYGETQYF
>TRBV25-1|TRBJ1-2|TRBD1|.
TGTGCCAGCAGTGAGACAGGGAACGCGGGCTACACCTTC
CASSETGNAGYTF
>TRBV4-2|TRBJ2-7|TRBD2|.
TGTGCCAGCAGCCAAGCGGCGGGAGGAGGTTACGAGCAGTACTTC
CASSQAAGGGYEQYF
>TRBV5-5|TRBJ2-7|TRBD1|once
TGTGCCAGCAGCTTGACAGGGGCTCGCGAGCAGTACTTC
CASSLTGAREQYF
>TRBV2|TRBJ2-7|.|.
TGTGCCAGCAGTGAAGGTGAAGGGCGCGGGACCATCTACGAGCAGTACTTC
CASSEGEGRGTIYEQYF
>TRBV6-5|TRBJ2-7|.|.
TGTGCCAGCAGTTGGTCCCCAGGGATGGGCTACGAGCAGTACTTC
CASSWSPGMGYEQYF
>TRBV5-4|TRBJ1-3|.|.
TGTGCCAGCAGCTTAAGCCGAGGAAACACCATATATTTT
CASSLSRGNTIYF
>TRBV27|TRBJ2-7|.|.
TGTGCCAGCAGTTTTTCGGGGGCCTACGAGCAGTACTTC
CASSFSGAYEQYF
>TRBV5-1|TRBJ2-5|.|.
TGCGCCAGCAGCCACTCTTCGGGGGAAGAGACCCAGTACTTC
CASSHSSGEETQYF
>TRBV5-1|TRBJ2-3|.|.
TGCGCCAGCAGCCTCGGGACGGACGGAGGGGTCACGGATACGCAGTATTTT
CASSLGTDGGVTDTQYF
>TRBV4-1|TRBJ2-7|TRBD2|.
TGCGCCAGCAGCCCCGGACTAGCGGGACGGTACGAGCAGTACTTC
CASSPGLAGRYEQYF
>TRBV6-6|TRBJ1-2|TRBD1|.
TGTGCCAGCAGTAACCCGGGACAGGGTTTGGGAGGCTACACCTTC
CASSNPGQGLGGYTF
>TRBV5-8|TRBJ2-1|.|.
TGTGCCAGCAGCTTGGGGGAGATCAATGAGCAGTTCTTC
CASSLGEINEQFF
>TRBV11-2|TRBJ2-5|TRBD1|.
TGTGCCAGCAGCTCAAGAGGACAGGCACTGCAAGAGACCCAGTACTTC
CASSSRGQALQETQYF
>TRBV5-1|TRBJ2-1|.|.
TGCGCCAGCAGCTTATGGACAGCCTCCTACAATGAGCAGTTCTTC
CASSLWTASYNEQFF
>TRBV11-2|TRBJ2-7|.|.
TGTGCCAGCAGCTTAGCCGGGACACCGGTTTACGAGCAGTACTTC
CASSLAGTPVYEQYF
>TRBV4-1|TRBJ2-3|.|.
TGCGCCAGCAGCCCCGGGGTTACTAGCACAGATACGCAGTATTTT
CASSPGVTSTDTQYF
>TRBV11-3|TRBJ1-1|.|once
TGTGCCAGCAGCTTAGCAGGGGTCGGCACTGAAGCTTTCTTT
CASSLAGVGTEAFF
>TRBV27|TRBJ2-7|.|.
TGTGCCAGCCATCCGTGGGGAGACTCCTACGAGCAGTACTTC
CASHPWGDSYEQYF
>TRBV4-3|TRBJ1-3|.|.
TGCGCCAGCAGCCTGTCCCTCTCTGGAAACACCATATATTTT
CASSLSLSGNTIYF
>TRBV7-6|TRBJ2-7|.|.
TGTGCCAGCAGCTTAGTGGACAGCTCCTACGAGCAGTACTTC
CASSLVDSSYEQYF
>TRBV2|TRBJ2-7|TRBD2|.
TGTGCCAGCAGTGAAGCGACTAGCGGCTCCTACGAGCAGTACTTC
CASSEATSGSYEQYF
>TRBV9|TRBJ2-7|TRBD2|.
TGTGCCAGCAGCGTCGGACCGGGACTAGCGGTAGGCTACGAGCAGTACTTC
CASSVGPGLAVGYEQYF
>TRBV5-4|TRBJ2-1|TRBD2|.
TGTGCCAGCAGCTGGGGGACTAGCGGGGCCAATGAGCAGTTCTTC
CASSWGTSGANEQFF
>TRBV5-1|TRBJ2-2|.|.
TGCGCCAGCAGCTTCGAGGGCGCGAACACCGGGGAGCTGTTTTTT
CASSFEGANTGELFF
>TRBV4-1|TRBJ2-7|.|.
TGCGCCAGCAGCCAAGTTACTAGGGTTGGCCCCTTTTGGAACTTC
CASSQVTRVGPFWNF
>TRBV7-8|TRBJ2-1|.|.
TGTGCCAGCAGCCTAACTACCGGGACTTTGCGCTACAATGAGCAGTTCTTC
CASSLTTGTLRYNEQFF
>TRBV27|TRBJ2-1|.|.
TGTGCCAGCAGTTACAACCCATCCGGGAATGAGCAGTTCTTC
CASSYNPSGNEQFF
>TRBV4-2|TRBJ2-1|TRBD2|.
TGTGCCAGCAGCCAACGGCGGGAGGGCTACAATGAGCAGTTCTTC
CASSQRREGYNEQFF
>TRBV7-6|TRBJ2-3|TRBD2|.
TGTGCCAGCAGCTTAGGAGGTTGGGGGACTAGCGGGACTACAGATACGCAGTATTTT
CASSLGGWGTSGTTDTQYF
>TRBV15|TRBJ1-2|TRBD1|.
TGTGCCACCAGTTCGGGACAGGGGGCCTATGGCTACACCTTC
CATSSGQGAYGYTF
>TRBV5-1|TRBJ2-3|TRBD1|.
TGCGCCAGCAGCGTCCGGGACAGGGGGGATACGCAGTATTTT
CASSVRDRGDTQYF
>TRBV30|TRBJ2-1|TRBD2|.
TGTGCCGGATACCTCGGTACAGGGAGACTAGCGGGAGGGTATGAGCAGTTCTTC
CAGYLGTGRLAGGYEQFF
>TRBV27|TRBJ2-7|TRBD2|.
TGTGCCAGCGGGACTAGCGGGAACTACGAGCAGTACTTC
CASGTSGNYEQYF
>TRBV10-3|TRBJ2-5|.|.
TGTGCCATCGAAGACAACCAAGAGACCCAGTACTTC
CAIEDNQETQYF